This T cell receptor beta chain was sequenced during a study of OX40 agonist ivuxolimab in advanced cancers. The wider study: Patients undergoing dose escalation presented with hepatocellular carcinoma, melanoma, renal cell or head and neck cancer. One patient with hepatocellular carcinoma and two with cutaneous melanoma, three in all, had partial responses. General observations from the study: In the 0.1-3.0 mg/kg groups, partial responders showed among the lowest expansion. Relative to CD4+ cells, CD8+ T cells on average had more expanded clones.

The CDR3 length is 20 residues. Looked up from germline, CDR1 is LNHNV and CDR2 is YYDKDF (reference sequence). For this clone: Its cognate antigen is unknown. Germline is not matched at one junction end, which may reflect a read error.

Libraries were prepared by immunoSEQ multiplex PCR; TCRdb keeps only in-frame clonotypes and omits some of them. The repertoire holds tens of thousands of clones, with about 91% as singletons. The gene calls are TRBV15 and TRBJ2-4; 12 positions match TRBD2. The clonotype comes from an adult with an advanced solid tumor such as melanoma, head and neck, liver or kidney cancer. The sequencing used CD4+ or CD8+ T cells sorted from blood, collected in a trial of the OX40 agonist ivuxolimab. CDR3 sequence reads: CATSRASGRAQQLAKNTQYF. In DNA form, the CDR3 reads TGTGCCACCAGCAGAGCTAGCGGGAGGGCTCAACAACTAGCCAAAAACACTCAGTACTTC.